A selection of T cell receptor beta chains follows, all from one sample in a study of blood T cell repertoires in COVID-19. Only in-frame clones appear in the TCRdb table, and some are missing; sequencing was by immunoSEQ multiplex PCR. The table lists 52,000 or so clones, about 88% of them singletons, with more than 8% in the top ten. The sample comprised peripheral blood. The receptor source for this set is a man in his sixties with active COVID-19. Each CDR3 is given with its conserved first and last residue. The D gene is left open where the match is weak. Expanded clones are given a class, and other clones once, few, many or no size at all.

d_gene | j_gene | v_gene | abundance | CDR3aa | CDR3nt
. | TRBJ2-1 | TRBV7-3 | . | CASSFDRRRGYNEQFF | TGTGCCAGCAGCTTTGATAGGAGGCGGGGTTACAATGAGCAGTTCTTC
TRBD1 | TRBJ1-2 | TRBV9 | . | CASSPRTGAHYGYTF | TGTGCCAGCAGCCCCCGGACAGGGGCCCACTATGGCTACACCTTC
TRBD1 | TRBJ1-2 | TRBV14 | . | CASSQDAGGVYGYTF | TGTGCCAGCAGCCAAGATGCAGGGGGCGTCTATGGCTACACCTTC
. | TRBJ2-7 | TRBV4-1 | . | CASSQEGVKTSFSYEQYF | TGCGCCAGCAGCCAAGAAGGAGTGAAAACTAGCTTTTCCTACGAGCAGTACTTC
. | TRBJ2-5 | TRBV5-6 | . | CASSRGRRETQYF | TGTGCCAGCAGCCGGGGTAGACGAGAGACCCAGTACTTC
TRBD2 | TRBJ2-7 | TRBV9 | . | CASSVEAGSSYEQYF | TGTGCCAGCAGCGTAGAAGCGGGGAGCTCCTACGAGCAGTACTTC
TRBD2 | TRBJ2-2 | TRBV24-1 | few | CATSDPRTSGRTGELFF | TGTGCCACCAGTGATCCTAGGACTAGCGGGAGGACCGGGGAGCTGTTTTTT
TRBD1 | TRBJ2-7 | TRBV7-7 | few | CASSVGTGGEQYF | TGTGCCAGCAGTGTCGGGACAGGGGGCGAGCAGTACTTC
. | TRBJ1-4 | TRBV7-6 | . | CASSLGLAGRFEKLFF | TGTGCCAGCAGCTTAGGATTGGCAGGGAGGTTTGAAAAACTGTTTTTT
TRBD2 | TRBJ2-1 | TRBV3-1/TRBV3-2 | . | CASSQVVTELAGGPYNEQFF | TGTGCCAGCAGCCAAGTTGTAACAGAGTTAGCGGGAGGGCCCTACAATGAGCAGTTCTTC
. | TRBJ1-5 | TRBV7-2 | . | CASSAHREGQPQHF | TGTGCCAGCAGCGCCCACAGGGAAGGCCAGCCCCAGCATTTT
TRBD2 | TRBJ2-1 | TRBV14 | . | CASSQVSGRDNEQFF | TGTGCCAGCAGCCAAGTTAGCGGGAGGGATAATGAGCAGTTCTTC
. | TRBJ1-5 | TRBV4-1 | . | CASSQSGRSNQPQHF | TGCGCCAGCAGCCAGTCAGGGCGTAGCAATCAGCCCCAGCATTTT
TRBD2 | TRBJ2-1 | TRBV27 | . | CASSLPGTSIHNEQFF | TGTGCCAGCAGTTTACCCGGGACTAGCATCCACAATGAGCAGTTCTTC
. | TRBJ2-5 | TRBV18 | . | CATHPIQSQETQYF | TGTGCCACCCACCCAATACAAAGTCAAGAGACCCAGTACTTC
TRBD2 | TRBJ2-7 | TRBV6-1 | . | CASSEPRGRSLEQYF | TGTGCCAGCAGTGAACCCCGCGGGAGGTCCCTCGAGCAGTACTTC
. | TRBJ2-1 | TRBV11-2 | . | CASSWEFRGEQFF | TGTGCCAGCAGCTGGGAATTCCGGGGTGAGCAGTTCTTC
TRBD1 | TRBJ1-2 | TRBV18 | . | CASSPTGQGGYGYGYTF | TGTGCCAGCTCACCTACTGGACAGGGCGGATACGGCTATGGCTACACCTTC
. | TRBJ1-1 | TRBV5-5 | . | CASSLGALNTEAFF | TGTGCCAGCAGCTTGGGGGCTTTGAACACTGAAGCTTTCTTT
. | TRBJ1-6 | TRBV6-1 | few | CASSERVYNSPLHF | TGTGCCAGCAGTGAACGGGTCTATAATTCACCCCTCCACTTT
TRBD2 | TRBJ2-1 | TRBV4-1 | . | CASSPWGTSGNYNEQFF | TGCGCCAGCAGCCCGTGGGGGACTAGCGGGAATTACAATGAGCAGTTCTTC
. | TRBJ2-7 | TRBV29-1 | . | CSAVSAYEQYF | TGCAGCGCCGTGTCCGCCTACGAGCAGTACTTC
. | TRBJ2-7 | TRBV3-1/TRBV3-2 | few | CASSNRFYEQYF | TGTGCCAGCAGCAACAGGTTCTACGAGCAGTACTTC
TRBD1 | TRBJ1-1 | TRBV29-1 | . | CSVPGQGNRAEAFF | TGCAGCGTCCCGGGACAGGGGAACCGCGCTGAAGCTTTCTTT
TRBD2 | TRBJ2-7 | TRBV5-6 | . | CASRPWGGTYEQYF | TGTGCCAGCAGACCATGGGGAGGGACCTACGAGCAGTACTTC
. | TRBJ1-5 | TRBV15 | few | CATSREQGNNQPQHF | TGTGCCACCAGCAGGGAACAGGGAAACAATCAGCCCCAGCATTTT
. | TRBJ2-2 | TRBV4-1 | . | CASSQIGASVTGELFF | TGCGCCAGCAGCCAAATCGGGGCTAGCGTCACCGGGGAGCTGTTTTTT
TRBD2 | TRBJ2-5 | TRBV6-4 | . | CASRASGLDSQYF | TGTGCCAGCAGGGCTAGCGGGTTGGACTCCCAGTACTTC
TRBD1 | TRBJ2-2 | TRBV7-6 | . | CASSLGTGATGELFF | TGTGCCAGCAGCTTGGGGACAGGGGCCACCGGGGAGCTGTTTTTT
TRBD1 | TRBJ1-6 | TRBV30 | . | CAWASGTGNSPLHF | TGTGCCTGGGCCTCCGGGACAGGGAATTCACCCCTCCACTTT
. | TRBJ1-2 | TRBV6-6 | once | CASSYSTTEAGYTF | TGTGCCAGCAGTTACTCGACGACAGAGGCTGGCTACACCTTC
TRBD2 | TRBJ2-5 | TRBV6-6 | . | CASSKGLAGRETQYF | TGTGCCAGCAGTAAGGGACTAGCCGGGAGAGAGACCCAGTACTTC
. | TRBJ1-3 | TRBV4-1 | . | CASSQPLRVQGGNTIYF | TGCGCCAGCAGCCAACCCCTTAGGGTGCAGGGGGGAAACACCATATATTTT
TRBD1 | TRBJ2-7 | TRBV14 | once | CASRGTGAYEQYF | TGTGCCAGCAGGGGGACAGGAGCCTACGAGCAGTACTTC
TRBD1 | TRBJ1-6 | TRBV5-1 | few | CASSFGQALTGSPLHF | TGCGCCAGCAGCTTTGGACAGGCTCTAACTGGCTCACCCCTCCACTTT
. | TRBJ2-3 | TRBV29-1 | few | CSVEAPAGDTQYF | TGCAGCGTTGAGGCACCGGCGGGGGATACGCAGTATTTT
TRBD2 | TRBJ2-2 | TRBV4-1 | . | CASSQQISGRRELFF | TGCGCCAGCAGCCAACAGATTAGCGGGAGAAGGGAGCTGTTTTTT
. | TRBJ2-1 | TRBV5-1 | . | CASSPMTGSYNEQFF | TGCGCCAGCAGCCCGATGACAGGATCCTACAATGAGCAGTTCTTC
TRBD2 | TRBJ2-1 | TRBV7-8 | . | CASSLARLAGVDEQFF | TGTGCCAGCAGCTTAGCCAGACTAGCGGGAGTCGATGAGCAGTTCTTC
TRBD2 | TRBJ2-5 | TRBV4-1 | . | CASSQETSGIQETQYF | TGCGCCAGCAGCCAAGAAACTAGCGGGATCCAAGAGACCCAGTACTTC
. | TRBJ1-2 | TRBV19 | . | CASSENYGYTF | TGTGCCAGTAGTGAGAACTATGGCTACACCTTC
TRBD1 | TRBJ2-7 | TRBV4-1 | . | CASSPQGIGGYEQYF | TGCGCCAGCAGCCCACAGGGGATCGGTGGGTACGAGCAGTACTTC
. | TRBJ2-2 | TRBV4-1 | . | CASSQGRGRMRTGELFF | TGCGCCAGCAGCCAAGGCCGGGGAAGGATGAGGACCGGGGAGCTGTTTTTT
. | TRBJ1-5 | TRBV19 | . | CASSSRQGNQPQHF | TGTGCCAGTAGTTCCCGACAGGGCAATCAGCCCCAGCATTTT
. | TRBJ1-5 | TRBV4-1 | . | CASSQTRVRGNQPQHF | TGCGCCAGCAGCCAAACCAGGGTAAGGGGGAATCAGCCCCAGCATTTT